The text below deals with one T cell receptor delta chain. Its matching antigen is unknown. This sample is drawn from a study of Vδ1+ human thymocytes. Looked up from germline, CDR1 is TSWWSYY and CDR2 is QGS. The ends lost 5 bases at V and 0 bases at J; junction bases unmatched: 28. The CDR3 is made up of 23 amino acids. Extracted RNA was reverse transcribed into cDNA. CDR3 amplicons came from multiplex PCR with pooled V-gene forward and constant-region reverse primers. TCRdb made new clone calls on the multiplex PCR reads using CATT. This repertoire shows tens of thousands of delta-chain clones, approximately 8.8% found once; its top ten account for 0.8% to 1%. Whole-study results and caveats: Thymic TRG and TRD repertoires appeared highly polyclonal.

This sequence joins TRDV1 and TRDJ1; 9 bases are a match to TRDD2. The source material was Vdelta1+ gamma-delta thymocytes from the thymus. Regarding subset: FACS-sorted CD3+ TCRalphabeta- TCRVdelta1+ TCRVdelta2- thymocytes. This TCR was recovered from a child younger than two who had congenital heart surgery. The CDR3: CALGKRETSLPTLMGAYTDKLIF. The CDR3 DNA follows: TGTGCTCTTGGGAAAAGGGAAACGTCCCTTCCTACGTTAATGGGGGCTTACACCGATAAACTCATCTTT.